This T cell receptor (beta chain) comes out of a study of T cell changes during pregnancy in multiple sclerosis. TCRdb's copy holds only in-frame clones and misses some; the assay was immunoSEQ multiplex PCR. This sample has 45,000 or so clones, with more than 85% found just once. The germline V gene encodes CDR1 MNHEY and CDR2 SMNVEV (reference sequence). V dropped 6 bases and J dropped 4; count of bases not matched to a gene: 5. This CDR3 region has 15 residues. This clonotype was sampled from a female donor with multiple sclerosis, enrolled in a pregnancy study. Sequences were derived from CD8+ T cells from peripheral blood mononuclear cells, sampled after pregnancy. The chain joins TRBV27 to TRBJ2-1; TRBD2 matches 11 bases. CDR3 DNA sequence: TGTGCCAGCAGCCCCGGGACTAGCGGATACAATGAGCAGTTCTTC. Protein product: CASSPGTSGYNEQFF.